The sequence of this T cell receptor beta chain was determined in a study of beta chain features in type 1 diabetes. The sequenced template was cDNA made from the entire isolated RNA. Assay used: immunoSEQ multiplex PCR; TCRdb lists only in-frame clones, some missing. The sample has nearly 250,000 clones; 13% to 15% are singletons. This clone was seen a few times. CDR3 length equals 14 residues. The germline V gene has CDR1 SGHAT and CDR2 FQNNGV. V was pared by 5 bases and J by 5 bases, with 15 bases between. The chain uses TRBV11-2 and TRBJ1-2; D may be TRBD1 (6 bases). This clonotype originated in a woman in her thirties or forties in good health. Sequencing was performed on naive CD4+ T cells from blood. The CDR3 DNA sequence: TGTGCCAGCAGCCCAGGGGACGGACCTTATGGCTACACCTTC. Protein: CASSPGDGPYGYTF.